These T cell receptor beta chains were read from a single sample in a study of CD8 T cells in ankylosing spondylitis. In TCRdb, the 5' RACE reads were re-called with MiXCR into one record per CDR3 protein. The sample lists hundreds of thousands of distinct CDR3 sequences; 10% to 15% were seen once. Source material: blood, either unsorted or a sorted T cell fraction (not recorded which). These receptors came from a male donor with ankylosing spondylitis. Both conserved end residues are part of each CDR3. The D gene is left open where the match is weak. Part of the rows lack a size; the others show once, few, many or a class for expanded clones.

TRBJ1-1	TRBV10-3	NA	few	TGTGCCATCAGAGGCACGGTGAACACTGAAGCTTTCTTT	CAIRGTVNTEAFF
TRBJ2-1	TRBV4-2	NA	many	TGTGCCAGCAGCCAAGATCCGGGCGGTAATGAGCAGTTCTTC	CASSQDPGGNEQFF
TRBJ2-5	TRBV7-6	TRBD1	NA	TGTGCCAGCAGCTTAACGTCCTTACAGGGGGCAGGGGAGACCCAGTACTTC	CASSLTSLQGAGETQYF
TRBJ2-5	TRBV7-9	TRBD2	few	TGTGCCAGCAGCCCCAGATGGACTAGCGGTGAAGAGACCCAGTACTTC	CASSPRWTSGEETQYF
TRBJ2-1	TRBV20-1	NA	many	TGCAGTGCTAGTGACGGGAGATACAATGAGCAGTTCTTC	CSASDGRYNEQFF
TRBJ2-1	TRBV14	NA	few	TGTGCCAGCAGCCAAGATCTCGGAGGATACAATGAGCAGTTCTTC	CASSQDLGGYNEQFF
TRBJ1-2	TRBV27	NA	NA	TGTGCCAGCGGTGTAACCTATGGCTACACCTTC	CASGVTYGYTF
TRBJ1-6	TRBV27	NA	NA	TGTGCCAGCAGTTTATGGGGGGGGCGCTTCGATAATTCACCCCTCCACTTT	CASSLWGGRFDNSPLHF
TRBJ2-7	TRBV20-1	TRBD2	NA	TGCAGTGCTAGAGATGCTAGCGGGGTATTCTCCTACGAGCAGTACTTC	CSARDASGVFSYEQYF
TRBJ2-5	TRBV5-1	NA	NA	TGCGCCAGCAGCTTGGCCGTGGGGGAAGAGACCCAGTACTTC	CASSLAVGEETQYF
TRBJ2-7	TRBV5-1	NA	few	TGCGCCAGCAGCTTGGCGGAGGGTCACGAGCAGTACTTC	CASSLAEGHEQYF
TRBJ2-1	TRBV6-1	NA	many	TGTGCCAGCACCCATTTGGGGACAAGCAGTCACAATGAGCAGTTCTTC	CASTHLGTSSHNEQFF
TRBJ1-3	TRBV2	NA	NA	TGTGACAGCAGTGAAGCGGCATACTCTGGAAACACCATATATTTT	CDSSEAAYSGNTIYF
TRBJ2-7	TRBV13	TRBD1	NA	TGTGCCAGCAGCCAGGGACAGGGAAGCTCCAACGAGCAGTACTTC	CASSQGQGSSNEQYF
TRBJ2-7	TRBV4-3	NA	NA	TGCGCCAGCAGCCAAGAAAGGGAGGAGGGGTTCTACGAGCAGTACTTC	CASSQEREEGFYEQYF
TRBJ2-1	TRBV5-1	TRBD1	many	TGCGCCAGCAGCTATACCGGGACAGGACATTACAATGAGCAGTTCTTC	CASSYTGTGHYNEQFF
TRBJ2-7	TRBV20-1	NA	many	TGCAGTGCTGCAGAACACTCCTACGAGCAGTACTTC	CSAAEHSYEQYF
TRBJ2-3	TRBV20-1	NA	few	TGCAGTGCTGGCCGCGAAGATACGCAGTATTTT	CSAGREDTQYF
TRBJ2-1	TRBV6-2/TRBV6-3	NA	few	TGTGCCAGCGGTTGGGGAAATGAGCAGTTCTTC	CASGWGNEQFF
TRBJ1-1	TRBV28	NA	many	TGTGCCAGCAGCCTCTTGCGCACTGAAGCTTTCTTT	CASSLLRTEAFF
TRBJ1-1	TRBV28	NA	NA	TGTGCCAGCAGGACGGACCTGAACACTGAAGCTTTCTTT	CASRTDLNTEAFF
TRBJ2-7	TRBV20-1	TRBD2	NA	TGCAGTGCTCCATCCTACGGAGGCGGGAGCCGCCTTGACGAGCAGTACTTC	CSAPSYGGGSRLDEQYF
TRBJ2-3	TRBV9	NA	few	TGTGCCAGCAGCGCCGCGCGCTGGGGGGCTGGGATAGATACGCAGTATTTT	CASSAARWGAGIDTQYF
TRBJ2-5	TRBV7-8	NA	NA	TGTGCCAGCAGCTTAGTCGGCGGGGCCCAAGAGACCCAGTACTTC	CASSLVGGAQETQYF
TRBJ2-1	TRBV20-1	NA	few	TGCAGTGCCAGCCGGGACTGGGAATACAATGAGCAGTTCTTC	CSASRDWEYNEQFF
TRBJ2-5	TRBV12-3/TRBV12-4	TRBD1	few	TGTGCCAGCAAGATACTAGGGGGCTTAGAGACCCAGTACTTC	CASKILGGLETQYF
TRBJ1-3	TRBV20-1	NA	many	TGCAGTGCTAGAGATCCGAGAAGGGGGGACCCTTCTGGAAACACCATATATTTT	CSARDPRRGDPSGNTIYF
TRBJ1-5	TRBV19	NA	NA	TGTGCCAGCCTTGGGGACTATAGCAATCAGCCCCAGCATTTT	CASLGDYSNQPQHF
TRBJ2-5	TRBV12-3/TRBV12-4	NA	many	TGTGCCAGCAGTTTTATTAGGGAGACCCAGTACTTC	CASSFIRETQYF
TRBJ2-2	TRBV24-1	TRBD2	NA	TGTGCCACCGGGTACCGAGCGGGAGTAGGGACCGGGGAGCTGTTTTTT	CATGYRAGVGTGELFF
TRBJ2-3	TRBV7-3	TRBD2	few	TGTGCCAGCAGCTCGCGGGGGGACCTAAGAAATACGCAGTATTTT	CASSSRGDLRNTQYF
TRBJ2-5	TRBV7-9	NA	few	TGTGCCAGCAGTTGGCCCGGAGAGACCCAGTACTTC	CASSWPGETQYF
TRBJ2-3	TRBV6-5	NA	few	TGTGCCAGCAGTTACCCCTCGGGGGGCAGCGCAGATACGCAGTATTTT	CASSYPSGGSADTQYF
TRBJ2-5	TRBV10-3	NA	NA	TGTGCCATCAGTGAGTCGTTCCCTAGAGCAGAAGAGACCCAGTACTTC	CAISESFPRAEETQYF
TRBJ2-2	TRBV6-5	TRBD2	NA	TGTGCCAGCACTTTCAACCCCGCTAGCGGGAGTTATGAGGAGCTGTTTTTT	CASTFNPASGSYEELFF
TRBJ1-5	TRBV5-1	TRBD1	NA	TGCGCCAGCAGCGTCGGGACAGGGGTAAGCAATCAGCCCCAGCATTTT	CASSVGTGVSNQPQHF
TRBJ2-1	TRBV7-2	NA	NA	TGTGCCAGCAGCTTAGCGGGGACTGCCTACAATGAGCAGTTCTTC	CASSLAGTAYNEQFF
TRBJ2-3	TRBV7-2	NA	few	TGTGCCAGCAGAGAGGACAGAAACACAGATACGCAGTATTTT	CASREDRNTDTQYF
TRBJ2-5	TRBV7-2	NA	NA	TGTGCCAGCAGTCCCCCCTCCGGCCAGGGGACGGGGGAGACCCAGTACTTC	CASSPPSGQGTGETQYF
TRBJ1-6	TRBV7-9	NA	few	TGTGCCAGCAGCTTAGTGTATCAGGGGTACAATTCACCCCTCCACTTT	CASSLVYQGYNSPLHF
TRBJ1-4	TRBV6-1	NA	few	TGTGCCAGCAGTCGGACAGCCTCTGAAAAACTGTTTTTT	CASSRTASEKLFF
TRBJ2-1	TRBV20-1	NA	few	TGCAGTGCTAGAACCTTGGGCATGAACAATGAGCAGTTCTTC	CSARTLGMNNEQFF
TRBJ2-5	TRBV29-1	NA	many	TGCAGCGTCCTGGGGGAGACCCAGTACTTC	CSVLGETQYF
TRBJ2-1	TRBV3-1	NA	few	TGTGCCAGCAGCCACCCACCAGCGAGGGGACGATACAATGAGCAGTTCTTC	CASSHPPARGRYNEQFF
TRBJ1-4	TRBV30	TRBD1	NA	TGTGCCTGGAGGAGCAGGGGGTGGTCTAATGAAAAACTGTTTTTT	CAWRSRGWSNEKLFF
TRBJ2-7	TRBV7-2	NA	few	TGTGCCAGCAGCCGCAGGGCAAGCTCCTACGAGCAGTACTTC	CASSRRASSYEQYF
TRBJ2-2	TRBV5-1	NA	many	TGCGCCAGCAGCTACTGGACAGTGTCGAACACCGGGGAGCTGTTTTTT	CASSYWTVSNTGELFF
TRBJ1-2	TRBV20-1	NA	few	TGCAGTGCTACAGAGGGCAGCCTAAGGGGAGGCTACACCTTC	CSATEGSLRGGYTF
TRBJ2-5	TRBV15	NA	few	TGTGCCACCAGCAGAGCCTGGACAACGCCCCAAGAGACCCAGTACTTC	CATSRAWTTPQETQYF
TRBJ2-1	TRBV5-1	NA	few	TGCGCCAGCAGCTTGGACAGACGCGGTGAGCAGTTCTTC	CASSLDRRGEQFF
TRBJ1-2	TRBV5-1	NA	few	TGCGCCAGCAGCTTGGCCTCGGCAGCTTTAAACTATGGCTACACCTTC	CASSLASAALNYGYTF
TRBJ2-2	TRBV20-1	NA	NA	TGCAGTGCTAAGGCTACCGAAGAGTATAGGAACACCGGGGAGCTGTTTTTT	CSAKATEEYRNTGELFF